Following are 30 T cell receptor beta chains from one sample sequenced in a study of naive and memory T cell subsets. Two oligonucleotides, mixed equimolar, formed the beta constant-region primer covering TRBC1 and TRBC2. TCRdb reprocessed the UMI-ligation and nested PCR reads with MiXCR, giving one entry per CDR3 protein. Altogether over 20,000 distinct CDR3 sequences are present, 8% to 13% being singletons, with the ten largest covering 18%. Sequencing used central memory CD8+ T cells from blood. The receptors were gathered from a human donor in good health.

This clonotype has just a few counts. The chain carries TRBV14 and TRBJ2-1; 8 nucleotides agree with TRBD2. CDR3 size: 14 residues. Germline CDR1 reads SGHDN; CDR2 reads FVKESK. V shed 1 base, J shed 6 bases, and the junction held 2 bases outside the gene matches. CDR3 coding DNA: TGTGCCAGCAGCCAAGTAACTAGCGGCAATGAGCAGTTCTTC. It specifies CASSQVTSGNEQFF.

This clonotype was counted a few times. J is TRBJ2-7 and V is TRBV6-1, with D possibly TRBD2 on 6 matching bases. There are 13 residues in the CDR3. Germline CDR1 reads MNHNS; CDR2 reads SASEGT. Between the trimmed V and J ends, which lost 2 bases and 6 bases, there was a span of 11 bases. The CDR3 loop is CASSESQRVEQYF. Written as DNA, the CDR3 is TGTGCCAGCAGTGAATCTCAGCGGGTCGAGCAGTACTTC.

This clonotype has at least ten counts. The rearrangement uses TRBV28 and TRBJ1-1; no firm D call. This CDR3 is built from 15 residues. V was clipped by 3 bases and J by 3 bases, with 14 bases between them. Germline-derived CDR1 and CDR2 are MDHEN and SYDVKM. The CDR3 nucleotides are TGTGCCAGCAGTTTGGAACTCCTTAGGGACACTGAAGCTTTCTTT. It is translated as CASSLELLRDTEAFF.

The gene calls are TRBV12-3 or TRBV12-4 and TRBJ1-1, with D possibly being TRBD1 (6 bases). Trimming cost V 3 bases and J 1 base, with 12 bases left between them. This CDR3 region has 15 residues. The DNA for the CDR3 is TGTGCCAGCAGTTTGCAGGGGCGCGGGAACACTGAAGCTTTCTTT. It translates to CASSLQGRGNTEAFF.

This sequence joins TRBV20-1 and TRBJ2-2; TRBD2 agrees at 11 bases. This CDR3 spans 16 amino acids. From germline, CDR1 is DFQATT and CDR2 SNEGSKA (reference sequence). Germline trimming cut 2 bases from V and 3 bases from J; bases unmatched to any gene: 5. DNA for the CDR3: TGCAGTGCTAGACTCGGGACTAGCGGCGACACCGGGGAGCTGTTTTTT. It yields the protein CSARLGTSGDTGELFF.

This clonotype came up many times. This rearrangement joins TRBV12-3 or TRBV12-4 to TRBJ1-3, with no clear D. Trimming shortened V by 0 bases and J by 0 bases, and 6 bases separated the two germline ends. There are 15 residues in the CDR3. The CDR3 DNA is TGTGCCAGCAGTTTAGCGGGCAGCTCTGGAAACACCATATATTTT. Protein: CASSLAGSSGNTIYF.

The rearrangement uses TRBV2 and TRBJ2-5; 8 positions match TRBD1. Germline trimming cut 7 bases from V and 2 bases from J; bases unmatched to any gene: 9. This CDR3 has 15 amino acids. Germline V lookup: CDR1 SNHLY, CDR2 FYNNEI. CDR3 amino acids: CASKRTGKAQETQYF. CDR3 in DNA: TGTGCCAGCAAACGGACAGGGAAAGCGCAAGAGACCCAGTACTTC.

The chain recombines TRBV2 with TRBJ1-5; D not certain. Germline-derived CDR1 and CDR2 are SNHLY and FYNNEI. Trimming removed 4 bases at V and 5 bases at J, with 9 bases between. This CDR3 has 13 amino acids. DNA for the CDR3: TGTGCCAGCAGTGTGGCGGTGGATCAGCCCCAGCATTTT. Protein: CASSVAVDQPQHF.

This clonotype showed up many times. This chain uses TRBV9 with TRBJ2-1, with 7 bases lining up with TRBD2. Germline lookup yields CDR1 SGDLS and CDR2 YYNGEE. V lost 7 bases to trimming and J lost 6 bases; unmatched junction nucleotides: 7. This CDR3 comprises 13 residues. CDR3 sequence (DNA): TGTGCCAGCGCCGGGGCTAGCGGCAATGAGCAGTTCTTC. Its protein product is CASAGASGNEQFF.

This clonotype was picked up a small number of times. The chain recombines TRBV29-1 with TRBJ2-7; 8 positions match TRBD1. Trimming cost V 6 bases and J 5 bases; bases outside gene matches: 6. The V gene's germline CDR1 is SQVTM and CDR2 ANQGSEA. This CDR3 has 12 amino acids. CDR3 protein: CSVQGAGDEQYF. Written as DNA, the CDR3 is TGCAGCGTCCAGGGGGCTGGCGACGAGCAGTACTTC.

This clonotype was detected ten times or more. J is TRBJ1-2 and V is TRBV6-5, with TRBD1 matching over 9 bases. The germline V gene encodes CDR1 MNHEY and CDR2 SVGAGI. V lost 8 bases, J lost 1 base, and 8 bases stayed unmatched. The CDR3 runs to 15 residues. This chain's CDR3 is CASGRTGDLNYGYTF. In nucleotides, the CDR3 is TGTGCCAGCGGAAGGACAGGGGATCTTAACTATGGCTACACCTTC.

This clonotype was detected a few times. The CDR3: CASSLGGSVHNEQFF. The CDR3 DNA reads as TGTGCCAGCAGCTTGGGGGGTAGCGTACACAATGAGCAGTTCTTC. The genes are TRBV5-6 and TRBJ2-1, with a weak D call TRBD2 (5 bases). The length of the CDR3 is 15 residues. Trimming removed 0 bases at V and 5 bases at J, with 12 bases between. Germline V gene data show CDR1 as SGHDT and CDR2 as YYEEEE.

This clonotype was observed at least ten times. The V gene is TRBV2, the J gene TRBJ2-7; 8 nucleotides agree with TRBD1. The length of the CDR3 is 15 residues. Germline-derived CDR1 and CDR2 are SNHLY and FYNNEI. With V trimmed by 6 bases and J by 1 base, 8 bases remained unmatched. DNA of the CDR3: TGTGCCAGCAGCCAAACAGGGGGATTTTCCTACGAGCAGTACTTC. Encoded protein: CASSQTGGFSYEQYF.

This clonotype has just a few counts. The chain is built from TRBV19 and TRBJ1-5; 9 bases align to TRBD1. The CDR3 spans 16 residues. Losses at the gene ends were 6 bases for V and 7 bases for J; bases not matched to a gene: 13. Germline V lookup: CDR1 LNHDA, CDR2 SQIVND (reference sequence). Here the CDR3 reads CASSQLRDREWQPQHF. CDR3 DNA: TGTGCCAGTAGCCAGCTCCGGGACAGGGAATGGCAGCCCCAGCATTTT.

V is TRBV29-1 and J is TRBJ2-1; TRBD2 might be the D (6 bases). V was cut by 6 bases and J by 7 bases, with 19 bases left in between. Germline CDR1 is SQVTM and CDR2 is ANQGSEA. This CDR3 has 14 amino acids. CDR3: CSVSPPGGRNEQFF. The CDR3 DNA is TGCAGCGTCTCTCCACCCGGAGGGAGGAATGAGCAGTTCTTC.

The chain links TRBV20-1 to TRBJ1-2, with a weak D call TRBD1 (6 bases). Trimming took 4 bases from V and 6 from J, leaving 12 bases between them. Germline CDR1 and CDR2: DFQATT and SNEGSKA (reference sequence). This CDR3 contains 12 residues. DNA for the CDR3: TGCAGTGCTATGACAGGTGTAGATGGCTACACCTTC. As protein: CSAMTGVDGYTF.

This clonotype is labeled medium-sized (0.01 to 0.1%). The chain employs TRBV29-1 and TRBJ1-4; no firm D call. The CDR3 contains 13 residues. CDR1 and CDR2 from the germline V gene are SQVTM and ANQGSEA. The V and J ends lost 3 bases and 1 base respectively, with 6 bases between them. As DNA, the CDR3 is TGCAGCGTTGAGCTGGGAACTAATGAAAAACTGTTTTTT. Amino acid sequence: CSVELGTNEKLFF.

This chain connects TRBV9 to TRBJ2-2; D possibly matches TRBD1 or TRBD2 (7 bases each). In germline, CDR1 is SGDLS, CDR2 YYNGEE. The CDR3 loop spans 13 amino acids. Trimming took 7 bases from V and 4 from J, leaving 11 bases between them. The CDR3 protein is CASERDSTGELFF. CDR3 nucleotides: TGTGCCAGCGAGCGGGACAGCACCGGGGAGCTGTTTTTT.

About this clonotype itself: It may be a read error: a sequence one base away is much more abundant. The V gene is TRBV28, the J gene TRBJ1-2; TRBD1 aligns across 10 bases. Unmatched junction bases numbered 5, after V lost 6 bases and J lost 1 base. Germline CDR1 is MDHEN and CDR2 is SYDVKM. The CDR3 has 15 residues. DNA of the CDR3: TGTGCCAGCAGACAAAGGACAGGGGGTAACTATGGCTACACCTTC. Translated: CASRQRTGGNYGYTF.

The chain uses TRBV7-9 and TRBJ2-2; perhaps TRBD2 as D (6 bases). The CDR3 runs 14 residues. CDR1 is SEHNR, CDR2 FQNEAQ, per germline (reference sequence). Trimming pared 5 bases from V and 9 bases from J, leaving 16 bases between. The CDR3 DNA reads TGTGCCAGCAGCCTCCAGGGACTTTCCAGGGAGCTGTTTTTT. Translating gives CASSLQGLSRELFF.

This chain joins TRBV4-2 and TRBJ2-7; D is unclear. The ends were cut back, 4 bases at V and 0 bases at J, with 10 bases in the middle. CDR1 is LGHNA, CDR2 YNFKEQ, per germline. The CDR3 has 14 amino acids. For the CDR3, the DNA is TGTGCCAGCAGCCCTATCCACCGCTCCTACGAGCAGTACTTC. It codes for CASSPIHRSYEQYF.

A few counts support this clonotype. The chain carries TRBV3-1 and TRBJ2-1; D is uncertain. Looked up from germline, CDR1 is LGHDT and CDR2 is YNNKEL (reference sequence). V lost 1 base and J 2 bases, leaving 15 bases between the germline ends. The CDR3 length is 17 residues. CDR3 region: CASSQVMSAEPYNEQFF. DNA of the CDR3: TGTGCCAGCAGCCAAGTTATGTCGGCAGAGCCCTACAATGAGCAGTTCTTC.

This chain connects TRBV5-6 to TRBJ2-7; 7 bases align to TRBD1. This CDR3 is 14 amino acids long. Germline assignment: CDR1 SGHDT and CDR2 YYEEEE. J gave up 6 bases and V 5 bases, and 11 bases lay outside the gene matches. CDR3 in amino acids: CASRYRDRLSEQYF. The CDR3 nucleotides read TGTGCCAGCAGGTACCGGGACAGACTTTCCGAGCAGTACTTC.

This clonotype was counted between two and nine times. This chain links TRBV27 with TRBJ2-5; 11 bases are a match to TRBD1. With V trimmed by 2 bases and J by 5 bases, 4 bases remained unmatched. The CDR3 runs to 15 residues. Germline V gives CDR1 MNHEY, CDR2 SMNVEV (reference sequence). The CDR3 DNA reads TGTGCCAGCAGTTTAGGGACAGGGGGTTTGGAGACCCAGTACTTC. Translation gives CASSLGTGGLETQYF.

Worth noting for this clonotype: This may stem from a read error, because a much larger clone lies one nucleotide away. The genes are TRBV25-1 and TRBJ1-5, with a tentative D call TRBD1 (6 bases). CDR3 length: 14 residues. Looked up from germline, CDR1 is MGHDK and CDR2 is SYGVNS. CDR3 bases: TGTGCCAGCGGTGACGGGGGGGCCGGACAGCCCCAGCATTTT. This gives the protein CASGDGGAGQPQHF.

The sample holds many counts of this clonotype. The V call is TRBV2, the J call TRBJ2-7, with unresolved D. V dropped 10 bases and J dropped 2 bases, with 15 bases sitting between them. The CDR3 sequence is 13 residues long. Germline CDR1 SNHLY, CDR2 FYNNEI. CDR3 sequence reads: CATNNQETYEQYF. Here the CDR3 DNA reads TGTGCCACTAACAATCAGGAAACCTACGAGCAGTACTTC.

This clonotype is deemed large (0.1 to 1%). This chain links TRBV7-9 with TRBJ1-1, with D unclear. Trimming took 5 bases from V and 0 from J, leaving 7 bases between them. Germline CDR1 and CDR2: SEHNR and FQNEAQ (reference sequence). The CDR3 sequence is 13 residues long. CDR3: CASSPELNTEAFF. CDR3 nucleotide sequence: TGTGCCAGCAGCCCTGAACTGAACACTGAAGCTTTCTTT.

Details on this clonotype: A clone one base away is much larger, so this may be a read error. The chain employs TRBV15 and TRBJ2-1; D may be TRBD1 (6 bases). CDR3 size: 16 residues. The V gene lost 0 bases and the J gene lost 8 bases, with 17 bases spanning the gap. Germline lookup yields CDR1 LNHNV and CDR2 YYDKDF (reference sequence). For the CDR3, the DNA is TGTGCCACCAGCAGAGATAGGGACACGGGTGGCGATGAGCAGTTCTTC. This encodes CATSRDRDTGGDEQFF.

The sample holds many counts of this clonotype. This chain uses TRBV14 with TRBJ2-7; perhaps TRBD1 as D (6 bases). Trimming took off 9 bases at V and 6 bases at J, with 18 bases between the two ends. The germline CDR1 and CDR2 sequences are SGHDN and FVKESK. The CDR3 length is 13 residues. The CDR3 sequence is CARSGTYLSEQYF. The CDR3 nucleotides are TGTGCCAGGTCCGGGACATATCTGTCCGAGCAGTACTTC.

This clonotype appeared a few times. CDR3 DNA sequence: TGCGCCAGCAGTCAAGTGGGACTAGCGGGAGGACCTAGCACAGATACGCAGTATTTT. Protein sequence: CASSQVGLAGGPSTDTQYF. This chain uses TRBV23-1 with TRBJ2-3; TRBD2 matches at 15 bases. TRBV23-1 qualifies as an ORF whose function is uncertain. With 2 bases clipped from V and 0 bases from J, the junction kept 6 bases outside the gene matches. The CDR3 has 19 residues.